The sequence of this TCR beta chain was determined in a study of T cell responses to AZD1222 COVID-19 vaccine. Germline V gene data show CDR1 as LGHDT and CDR2 as YNNKEL (reference sequence). With V trimmed by 1 base and J by 2 bases, 4 bases remained unmatched. The CDR3 spans 16 residues. The analysis combined second doses at about 4 or about 12 weeks. Study results and caveats: Two doses of AZD1222 preceded a rise in Spike-specific TCR breadth and depth. Sampling that yielded the repertoires occurred only after the peak T cell response.

TCRdb keeps only in-frame clones here, not all; method: immunoSEQ multiplex PCR. The top ten hold roughly 8.4% of the sample, which has approximately 28,000 clones, 80% to 95% seen once. A note on this clone: Its target is not known.

The TCR sequence derives from an adult who received the AZD1222 COVID-19 vaccine. This chain uses TRBV3-1 (or the pseudogene TRBV3-2) with TRBJ1-5; 8 bases match TRBD1. Specimen: peripheral blood, collected 28 days after the second AZD1222 dose. In DNA, the CDR3 is TGTGCCAGCAGCCAAGCAGGGGGCAAGGGCAATCAGCCCCAGCATTTT. Translated, it gives CASSQAGGKGNQPQHF.